There are a few counts of the clone carrying this T cell receptor beta chain. Its specificity is unknown. The sample comes from a study of beta chain features in type 1 diabetes. Points from the study as a whole: Fewer junction insertions and more nucleotide deletions appeared in type 1 diabetes patients. Type 1 diabetes patients had moderately but significantly shorter TCRB CDR3s in all four CD4+ subsets.

CD4+ naive, central memory, regulatory and stem cell-like memory subsets were isolated by sorting on CD45RO/CCR7/CD25/CD127/CD95/CD27. The purity of all sorted populations exceeded 95%. Trimming left V 2 bases short and J 0 bases short, with 13 bases between. CDR1 and CDR2 from the germline V gene are GTSNPN and SVGIG (reference sequence). This CDR3 comprises 15 residues. Sequencing targeted expressed TCRB transcripts, as all isolated RNA had been reverse transcribed. Sequenced by immunoSEQ multiplex PCR; TCRdb stores in-frame clones only, minus some. The table shows 240,000 or so clones, with under 70% occurring only once.

This chain connects TRBV30 to TRBJ2-5; maybe TRBD2 (5 bases). The source material was naive CD4+ T cells from blood. The sequence derives from a young man in good health. For the CDR3, the DNA is TGTGCCTGGAGTAGGCCGCGGGCGTACCAAGAGACCCAGTACTTC. Residues: CAWSRPRAYQETQYF.